One sample yielded the 27 T cell receptor beta chains listed below, sequenced in a study of OX40 agonist ivuxolimab in advanced cancers. Measured with immunoSEQ multiplex PCR; TCRdb has only the in-frame clones, and not every one. The sample includes about 92,000 clones, roughly nine tenths seen only once; the top ten take 0.3% to 0.4%. This sample comprised CD4+ or CD8+ T cells sorted from blood, obtained in a trial of the OX40 agonist ivuxolimab. These receptors were taken from an adult with an advanced solid tumor such as melanoma, head and neck, liver or kidney cancer.

The rearrangement joins TRBV7-3 to TRBJ2-2, with 8 nucleotides matching TRBD1. Germline assignment: CDR1 SGHTA and CDR2 FQGTGA. V lost 5 bases, J lost 1 base, and 6 bases stayed unmatched. The CDR3 length is 16 residues. Written as DNA, the CDR3 is TGTGCCAGCAGCCTCCAGGGGGCCCGGAACACCGGGGAGCTGTTTTTT. It specifies CASSLQGARNTGELFF.

The chain links TRBV25-1 to TRBJ2-2, with D perhaps matching TRBD2 (5 bases). Germline CDR1 reads MGHDK; CDR2 reads SYGVNS. The V gene lost 7 bases and the J gene lost 2 bases, with 8 bases spanning the gap. The CDR3 is 13 residues long. The CDR3: CASKGLNTGELFF. The CDR3 region has the DNA TGTGCCAGCAAAGGACTTAACACCGGGGAGCTGTTTTTT. Filled out from reference TRBV25-1 and TRBJ2-2, the complete variable domain reads EADIYQTPRYLVIGTGKKITLECSQTMGHDKMYWYQQDPGMELHLIHYSYGVNSTEKGDLSSESTVSRIRTEHFPLTLESARPSHTSQYLCASKGLNTGELFFGEGSRLTVL.

The genes are TRBV6-1 and TRBJ2-1; no definite D call. This CDR3 has 12 amino acids. CDR1 MNHNS and CDR2 SASEGT come from the germline V gene. Trimming took off 4 bases at V and 4 bases at J, with 5 bases between the two ends. CDR3 in amino acids: CASSGQYNEQFF. The CDR3 DNA is TGTGCCAGCAGTGGGCAGTACAATGAGCAGTTCTTC.

V and J are TRBV7-2 and TRBJ2-1; 12 nucleotides align to TRBD2. Unmatched junction bases numbered 8, after V lost 0 bases and J lost 2 bases. Germline V lookup: CDR1 SGHTA, CDR2 FQGNSA. The CDR3 has 19 amino acids. In nucleotides, the CDR3 is TGTGCCAGCAGCTTAGCAGGTATCGGACTAGCGGGAACCTACAATGAGCAGTTCTTC. It specifies CASSLAGIGLAGTYNEQFF.

This chain joins TRBV6-6 and TRBJ2-5; D is possibly TRBD2 (5 bases). The CDR3 consists of 16 residues. The ends were cut back, 6 bases at V and 2 bases at J, with 19 bases in the middle. Germline values: CDR1 MNHNY, CDR2 SVGAGI (reference sequence). For the CDR3, the DNA is TGTGCCAGCAGCCCGCGGGCGGGCAGATCTCAAGAGACCCAGTACTTC. Translated: CASSPRAGRSQETQYF.

The chain combines TRBV5-6 with TRBJ2-5; TRBD1 agrees at 8 bases. The V and J ends lost 2 bases and 5 bases, in that order; junction bases with no gene match: 5. CDR1 SGHDT and CDR2 YYEEEE come from the germline V gene. The CDR3 spans 14 residues. CDR3 loop: CASSFRGQRETQYF. DNA for the CDR3: TGTGCCAGCAGCTTCAGGGGGCAGCGGGAGACCCAGTACTTC.

This rearrangement joins TRBV5-4 to TRBJ1-1; D is possibly TRBD1 (5 bases). Germline V lookup: CDR1 SGHNT, CDR2 YYREEE (reference sequence). The CDR3 is 15 amino acids. Trimming stripped 4 bases from V and 0 bases from J, with 13 bases between. The CDR3 nucleotides read TGTGCCAGCAGCCCCAGTGGGGGGATGAACACTGAAGCTTTCTTT. Protein sequence: CASSPSGGMNTEAFF. The full variable domain, completed using reference TRBV5-4 and TRBJ1-1, is ETGVTQSPTHLIKTRGQQVTLRCSSQSGHNTVSWYQQALGQGPQFIFQYYREEENGRGNFPPRFSGLQFPNYSSELNVNALELDDSALYLCASSPSGGMNTEAFFGQGTRLTVV.

The chain uses TRBV7-2 and TRBJ2-3, with D uncertain. V was cut by 4 bases and J by 2 bases, with 4 bases left in between. Germline lookup yields CDR1 SGHTA and CDR2 FQGNSA. The length of the CDR3 is 12 residues. The CDR3 here is CASSWSTDTQYF. CDR3 coding DNA: TGTGCCAGCAGCTGGTCCACAGATACGCAGTATTTT.

V usage is TRBV5-5 and J usage is TRBJ1-4, with TRBD1 matching 10 bases. The CDR3 covers 16 residues. Losses at the gene ends were 4 bases for V and 5 bases for J; bases not matched to a gene: 8. CDR1 SGHKS and CDR2 YYEKEE come from the germline V gene (reference sequence). The CDR3 region is CASSLRDRGRNEKLFF. Written as DNA, the CDR3 is TGTGCCAGCAGCCTCCGGGACAGGGGCCGAAATGAAAAACTGTTTTTT.

This chain connects TRBV10-1 to TRBJ2-1; 8 nucleotides align to TRBD1. Trimming took 0 bases from V and 9 from J; bases not matched to a gene: 4. The CDR3 loop spans 14 amino acids. CDR1 and CDR2 (germline): WNHNN, SYGVQD (reference sequence). The DNA for the CDR3 is TGCGCCAGCAGTGAGTCGGGACAGGTGGGTGAGCAGTTCTTC. Its protein product is CASSESGQVGEQFF.

This chain links TRBV5-1 with TRBJ2-2, with D unresolved. The CDR3 is 15 amino acids. In germline, CDR1 is SGHRS, CDR2 YFSETQ. V gave up 1 base and J gave up 8 bases, with 15 bases separating them. The CDR3 DNA sequence: TGCGCCAGCAGCTTGTTACAGATTCAGAGGGGGGAGCTGTTTTTT. As protein: CASSLLQIQRGELFF.

The CDR3 coding sequence is TGTGCCAGCAGCTCGAGATACCGGGACAGGCCACAAGAGACCCAGTACTTC. Translation gives CASSSRYRDRPQETQYF. The V gene is TRBV7-6, the J gene TRBJ2-5; 8 nucleotides match TRBD1. V trimming: 4 bases; J trimming: 2 bases; junction bases outside the gene matches: 12. Germline V gene lookup returns CDR1 SGHVS and CDR2 FNYEAQ. The CDR3 is 17 amino acids.

This chain uses TRBV29-1 with TRBJ2-1; D perhaps matches TRBD1 (5 bases). Germline V CDR1 and CDR2: SQVTM, ANQGSEA. The CDR3 is 13 amino acids. V lost 3 bases and J lost 3, with 9 bases in between. CDR3 protein: CSVDKGLYNEQFF. The CDR3 nucleotides are TGCAGCGTTGATAAGGGGCTCTACAATGAGCAGTTCTTC.

The J gene is TRBJ2-3, the V gene TRBV13, with D perhaps assigned TRBD1 or TRBD2 (5 bases each). The CDR3 is made up of 22 amino acids. Germline loops: CDR1 PRHDT, CDR2 FYEKMQ (reference sequence). V was cut by 6 bases and J by 1 base, with 35 bases left in between. In nucleotides, the CDR3 is TGTGCCAGCAGTTTAAGGCCCACACTAGGGGTAGTGGACCAACACGGCACAGATACGCAGTATTTT. It specifies CASSLRPTLGVVDQHGTDTQYF.

This clone showed up just a few times. The chain joins TRBV7-2 to TRBJ1-2, with TRBD1 as a possible D gene (5 bases). Trimming shortened V by 5 bases and J by 0 bases, and 16 bases separated the two germline ends. Germline assignment: CDR1 SGHTA and CDR2 FQGNSA. The CDR3 covers 16 residues. CDR3: CASSPRRGVTNYGYTF. CDR3 DNA sequence: TGTGCCAGCAGCCCCCGGAGAGGGGTAACTAACTATGGCTACACCTTC.

The genes are TRBV7-2 and TRBJ1-6, with 7 bases that match TRBD1. This CDR3 has 12 amino acids. CDR1 is SGHTA and CDR2 is FQGNSA in the germline V gene. After removal of 6 bases from V and 12 bases from J, the junction contained 5 bases not matched to a gene. As DNA, the CDR3 is TGTGCCAGCAGTCACAGGGGCGGACCCCTCCACTTT. Translating gives CASSHRGGPLHF. Together with reference TRBV7-2 and TRBJ1-6, the CDR3 gives the full variable domain: GAGVSQSPSNKVTEKGKDVELRCDPISGHTALYWYRQSLGQGLEFLIYFQGNSAPDKSGLPSDRFSAERTGGSVSTLTIQRTQQEDSAVYLCASSHRGGPLHFGNGTRLTVT.

The chain recombines TRBV11-2 with TRBJ2-7; D may be TRBD1 or TRBD2 (5 bases each). The CDR3 covers 14 residues. CDR1 SGHAT and CDR2 FQNNGV come from the germline V gene. Trimming shortened V by 6 bases and J by 2 bases, and 14 bases separated the two germline ends. CDR3 DNA: TGTGCCAGCAGGCCAGGGACGACGACCTACGAGCAGTACTTC. Translating it yields CASRPGTTTYEQYF.

This clone appeared a single time. The chain employs TRBV7-2 and TRBJ2-7; weak D call: TRBD1 (5 bases). V was clipped by 5 bases and J by 1 base, with 9 bases between them. The CDR3 spans 13 residues. In germline, CDR1 is SGHTA, CDR2 FQGNSA. CDR3 DNA: TGTGCCAGCAGCCTTGGGGCATCCTACGAGCAGTACTTC. Translation gives CASSLGASYEQYF.

This chain joins TRBV4-1 and TRBJ1-3; D possibly corresponds to TRBD1 (5 bases). CDR1 MGHRA and CDR2 YSYEKL come from the germline V gene. The V end lost 1 base, the J end lost 1 base, and 14 bases lay between the germline ends. CDR3 length: 17 amino acids. The CDR3 sequence: CASSQGPRGGSGNTIYF. Written as DNA, the CDR3 is TGCGCCAGCAGCCAAGGCCCTCGCGGGGGTTCTGGAAACACCATATATTTT.

This chain uses TRBV9 with TRBJ1-2; 9 positions agree with TRBD1. This CDR3 contains 14 residues. Germline loops: CDR1 SGDLS, CDR2 YYNGEE. The V and J ends lost 0 bases and 5 bases, in that order; junction bases with no gene match: 2. The CDR3 loop is CASSVGGTGYGYTF. CDR3 coding DNA: TGTGCCAGCAGCGTAGGGGGGACAGGGTATGGCTACACCTTC.

The chain uses TRBV29-1 and TRBJ2-5, with D tentatively TRBD2 (6 bases). Germline lookup yields CDR1 SQVTM and CDR2 ANQGSEA. Trimming took off 3 bases at V and 6 bases at J, with 14 bases between the two ends. CDR3 length: 13 residues. This CDR3 is CSVEGLRWQTQYF. The DNA of the CDR3 is TGCAGCGTTGAGGGACTCCGGTGGCAGACCCAGTACTTC.

The chain has TRBV11-2 and TRBJ1-3; tentative D call: TRBD1 (6 bases). Looked up from germline, CDR1 is SGHAT and CDR2 is FQNNGV. V lost 5 bases, J lost 3 bases, and 20 bases lay in between. The CDR3 covers 17 residues. This CDR3 reads CASSPRTGLGGGNTIYF. As DNA, the CDR3 is TGTGCCAGCAGCCCTCGAACAGGGCTGGGAGGTGGAAACACCATATATTTT.

This chain links TRBV9 with TRBJ1-3, with D unclear. The CDR3 sequence is 16 residues long. With 1 base removed from V and 4 bases from J, the gap between germline ends came to 15 bases. Germline CDR1 is SGDLS and CDR2 is YYNGEE. CDR3 residues: CASSVLARVEGNTIYF. The CDR3 region has the DNA TGTGCCAGCAGCGTATTAGCTAGGGTAGAAGGAAACACCATATATTTT.

The chain has TRBV25-1 and TRBJ1-1; no clear D gene. CDR1 and CDR2 from the germline V gene are MGHDK and SYGVNS. The CDR3 sequence is 15 residues long. V dropped 5 bases and J dropped 0 bases, with 13 bases sitting between them. This CDR3 is CASSLGGQLNTEAFF. CDR3 nucleotide sequence: TGTGCCAGCAGTTTAGGAGGTCAATTGAACACTGAAGCTTTCTTT.

The count of this clone is one. The chain has TRBV11-3 and TRBJ1-2; 11 bases agree with TRBD1. The germline V gene encodes CDR1 SGHNT and CDR2 YENEEA. CDR3 length: 15 amino acids. V trimming: 4 bases; J trimming: 5 bases; junction bases outside the gene matches: 6. The CDR3: CASSYTGQGAYGYTF. In DNA, the CDR3 is TGTGCCAGCAGCTACACCGGACAGGGGGCATATGGCTACACCTTC. Looking up the rest from reference TRBV11-3 and TRBJ1-2 gives the full variable domain: EAGVVQSPRYKIIEKKQPVAFWCNPISGHNTLYWYLQNLGQGPELLIRYENEEAVDDSQLPKDRFSAERLKGVDSTLKIQPAELGDSAVYLCASSYTGQGAYGYTFGSGTRLTVV.

V is TRBV4-2 and J is TRBJ2-7, with D unresolved. Germline CDR1 is LGHNA and CDR2 is YNFKEQ. The V end lost 4 bases, the J end lost 6 bases, and 10 bases lay between the germline ends. This CDR3 comprises 12 residues. CDR3 DNA: TGTGCCAGCAGCCTTCACCTGGGCGAGCAGTACTTC. It yields the protein CASSLHLGEQYF.

The chain is built from TRBV7-6 and TRBJ2-1; 12 bases match TRBD2. Germline V gives CDR1 SGHVS, CDR2 FNYEAQ. The CDR3 totals 16 residues. V was clipped by 5 bases and J by 11 bases; unmatched bases: 13. The DNA for the CDR3 is TGTGCCAGCAGCCCCGAGGGGGCGGGACTAGCGGGTCAGCAGTTCTTC. Protein sequence: CASSPEGAGLAGQQFF.